Reported below is one T cell receptor (beta chain). The antigen remains unidentified. The sample belongs to a study of cytomegalovirus exposure and HLA in healthy donors. Study observations and caveats: Beyond CMV serostatus, there was no information to go on about immune exposure. Clonal expansion, a later analysis showed, was greater in HLA-associated TCR beta chains than in equally common others.

Vbeta (60) and Jbeta (13) primers were used in the PCR. Sequencing used immunoSEQ multiplex PCR; TCRdb keeps in-frame clones, though not all of them. The sample records about 96,000 clones, about four fifths being singletons. CDR1 and CDR2 (germline): SNHLY, FYNNEI. The germline V and J ends were trimmed by 7 bases and 3 bases, with 13 bases remaining between them. This CDR3 is 14 amino acids long. The clonotype comes from an older woman in good health and CMV-seropositive. The chain joins TRBV2 to TRBJ1-5; D might be TRBD1 (6 bases). Specimen: PBMCs. The CDR3 sequence: CASTGDNLNQPQHF. The CDR3 nucleotides are TGTGCCAGCACCGGGGACAACCTCAATCAGCCCCAGCATTTT.